The T cell receptor beta chain under discussion was sequenced for a study of T cell responses to AZD1222 COVID-19 vaccine. The assay was immunoSEQ multiplex PCR, and TCRdb's table has in-frame clones only and misses some. The profile shows 120,000 or so clones, about nine tenths of them singletons. This sequence originates from an adult in good health. Sequences were derived from peripheral blood, sampled on day 0 of AZD1222 vaccination.

Written as DNA, the CDR3 is TGTGCCAGCAGCTTAGTGGCGGGAGGATCCTACGAGCAGTACTTC. Translated, it gives CASSLVAGGSYEQYF. The J gene is TRBJ2-7, the V gene TRBV7-2, with 8 bases lining up with TRBD2. This CDR3 is 15 amino acids long. The germline gives CDR1 SGHTA, CDR2 FQGNSA. Trimming cost V 1 base and J 1 base; bases outside gene matches: 3. Filled out from reference TRBV7-2 and TRBJ2-7, the complete variable domain reads GAGVSQSPSNKVTEKGKDVELRCDPISGHTALYWYRQSLGQGLEFLIYFQGNSAPDKSGLPSDRFSAERTGGSVSTLTIQRTQQEDSAVYLCASSLVAGGSYEQYFGPGTRLTVT.